The rows below give T cell receptor beta chains drawn from one sample of a study of OX40 agonist ivuxolimab in advanced cancers. Assay: immunoSEQ multiplex PCR; the TCRdb copy retains only in-frame clones and omits some. Altogether some 65,000 clones are present, roughly 87% being singletons, with the ten largest covering approximately 2.6%. Sample: CD4+ or CD8+ T cells sorted from blood, taken in a trial of the OX40 agonist ivuxolimab. Every receptor here comes from an adult with an advanced solid tumor such as melanoma, head and neck, liver or kidney cancer. CDR3s include the opening cysteine and the closing phenylalanine or tryptophan. The order of the fields is V gene, J gene, CDR3 protein.

>TRBV7-9|TRBJ1-1
CASSLSPTNTEAFF
>TRBV18|TRBJ2-7
CASSPPDSSYEQYF
>TRBV10-1|TRBJ1-1
CASSTGQVGMRLF
>TRBV7-8|TRBJ2-2
CASSLARLDHGELFF
>TRBV4-1|TRBJ1-2
CASSQVADSNYGYTF
>TRBV4-1|TRBJ1-5
CASSQRQNSNQPQHF
>TRBV7-2|TRBJ2-5
CASSPGGARETQYF
>TRBV5-6|TRBJ2-1
CASSFRADSKYNEQFF
>TRBV7-9|TRBJ1-6
CASSLWNSPLHF
>TRBV6-5|TRBJ2-2
CASKSYRATGELFF
>TRBV18|TRBJ1-1
CASSRQGGTEAFF
>TRBV5-1|TRBJ2-3
CASSGRQGGTPDTQYF
>TRBV9|TRBJ2-5
CASSVGDEIPQETQYF
>TRBV28|TRBJ1-2
CASIAGEGGYTF
>TRBV9|TRBJ1-3
CASSIRTGGSGNTIYF
>TRBV7-3|TRBJ1-5
CASSLGYRWGSNQPQHF
>TRBV30|TRBJ1-6
CAWSSGLSVRPLHF
>TRBV11-2|TRBJ1-2
CASSGRVYGYTF
>TRBV28|TRBJ1-1
CASSSPGGNTEAFF
>TRBV6-5|TRBJ2-4
CASSYLGGSKNIQYF
>TRBV5-6|TRBJ1-5
CASSRGLSNQPQHF
>TRBV6-1|TRBJ1-5
CAVRDVGSGNQPQHF